These 3 T cell receptor beta chains were all obtained from the same sample, sequenced in a study of T cell responses to AZD1222 COVID-19 vaccine. TCRdb's copy holds only in-frame clones and misses some; the assay was immunoSEQ multiplex PCR. Of fewer than 150,000 clones listed, around 88% are singletons. Sequencing used peripheral blood, obtained on day 0 of AZD1222 vaccination. Receptor source: an adult in good health.

The chain couples TRBV6-2 or TRBV6-3 to TRBJ1-2; D is unresolved. The V gene's germline CDR1 is MNHEY and CDR2 SVGEGT. This CDR3 has 14 residues. The V end lost 1 base, the J end lost 4 bases, and 10 bases lay between the germline ends. CDR3 sequence reads: CASSYFGGVYGYTF. In nucleotides, the CDR3 is TGTGCCAGCAGTTACTTCGGCGGGGTCTATGGCTACACCTTC.

This chain connects TRBV28 to TRBJ1-5; D uncertain. Germline V gene data show CDR1 as MDHEN and CDR2 as SYDVKM. Trimming cost V 5 bases and J 4 bases, with 24 bases left between them. The CDR3 totals 18 residues. CDR3 DNA: TGTGCCAGCAGTAGCTCCGGGATAGGGATTTCCCAAAATCAGCCCCAGCATTTT. This encodes CASSSSGIGISQNQPQHF.

The rearrangement joins TRBV18 to TRBJ2-1, with D perhaps matching TRBD2 (5 bases). Trimming took off 3 bases at V and 10 bases at J, with 13 bases between the two ends. Per the germline V gene, CDR1 is KGHSH and CDR2 is LQKENI. This CDR3 is 13 amino acids long. This chain's CDR3 is CASSPPQRREQFF. DNA for the CDR3: TGTGCCAGCTCACCTCCTCAGCGGCGGGAGCAGTTCTTC.